The T cell receptor (beta chain) described here comes from a study of a mutant IDH1 vaccine in newly diagnosed glioma. On the study more broadly: The vaccination schedule gave patients eight doses in weeks 1, 3, 5, 7, 11, 15, 19 and 23. Vaccination began 4-6 weeks post radiotherapy alone, or with temozolomide cycles. Patients' prior therapy spanned radiotherapy, temozolomide, or both; most underwent both. General observations from the study: Of all patients, nearly 95% showed vaccine-induced immune responses.

V shed 0 bases and J 14 bases; nucleotides not matched to a gene: 5. CDR3 length: 13 amino acids. Looked up from germline, CDR1 is SGHNT and CDR2 is YYREEE (reference sequence). Time point of the sample: week 5, during vaccination. Each vaccine dose was 300 ug of mutant IDH1 20-mer peptide, with topical imiquimod. This clone came up a few times. What it recognizes is unknown. Libraries were prepared by immunoSEQ multiplex PCR; TCRdb keeps only in-frame clonotypes and omits some of them. The sample shows 56,000 or so clones, roughly 78% of them seen only once. Source: PBMCs, taken from a glioma patient whose treatment included an IDH1 peptide vaccine. The clonotype comes from a woman between 40 and 55 years old with glioma. V and J are TRBV5-4 and TRBJ1-6, with 7 bases aligning to TRBD1. The CDR3 coding sequence is TGTGCCAGCAGCTTGGGCAGGGGGGAATCCCTCCACTTT. This sequence encodes CASSLGRGESLHF.